This T cell receptor (beta chain) emerged from a study of preoperative IRX-2 immunotherapy in early breast cancer. V gave up 5 bases and J gave up 2 bases; unmatched junction bases: 11. The CDR3 covers 17 residues. Germline V gives CDR1 SGHNT, CDR2 YENEEA. The repertoire was sequenced with immunoSEQ multiplex PCR; TCRdb's copy has only in-frame clones and lacks some. The data contain 25,000 to 30,000 clones, 82% of them seen just once; the ten biggest clones take up under 4%. Treatment defined: preoperative locoregional IRX-2 cytokine immunotherapy. Samples came from a phase Ib trial of preoperative locoregional IRX-2 cytokine immunotherapy.

The sample was gathered from a patient treated with IRX-2 immunotherapy. This receptor was identified in a human donor with breast cancer. The chain uses TRBV11-3 and TRBJ2-3; 9 bases fit TRBD2. CDR3 residues: CASSPGVAGAFTDTQYF. The CDR3 DNA sequence: TGTGCCAGCAGCCCAGGGGTAGCGGGGGCTTTCACAGATACGCAGTATTTT.